Listed below are T cell receptor beta chains from one sample, sequenced in a study of blood T cell repertoires in COVID-19. Measured with immunoSEQ multiplex PCR; TCRdb has only the in-frame clones, and not every one. The data hold roughly 57,000 clones, with 60% to 80% observed a single time. Sequenced: peripheral blood. The source is a man between 65 and 85 years old with active or convalescent COVID-19. Each CDR3 is given with its conserved first and last residue. D genes are given only for firm matches. The listing skips clone size in some rows; elsewhere it reads once, few, many or a size class.

>.|TRBV7-3|.|TRBJ1-1
CASSPTGLMNTEAFF
TGTGCCAGCAGCCCCACGGGACTGATGAACACTGAAGCTTTCTTT
>.|TRBV30|.|TRBJ1-2
CASYRDSYTF
TGTGCCTCATACAGGGATAGCTACACCTTC
>.|TRBV27|.|TRBJ1-2
CASSFSGGLSYGYTF
TGTGCCAGCAGTTTTTCGGGGGGATTGAGCTATGGCTACACCTTC
>.|TRBV7-9|few|TRBJ1-1
CASSLVASVTEAFF
TGTGCCAGCAGCTTAGTGGCGAGCGTCACTGAAGCTTTCTTT
>.|TRBV13|.|TRBJ1-6
CASSPGWRDSPLHF
TGTGCCAGCAGCCCCGGGTGGCGGGATTCACCCCTCCACTTT
>TRBD2|TRBV7-2|.|TRBJ2-7
CASSLGVAGVFYEQYF
TGTGCCAGCAGCCTCGGAGTAGCGGGAGTTTTCTACGAGCAGTACTTC
>.|TRBV7-2|.|TRBJ1-5
CASSLEAGVRAQPQHF
TGTGCCAGCAGCTTAGAGGCAGGCGTGAGGGCCCAGCCCCAGCATTTT
>.|TRBV18|once|TRBJ2-7
CASSPLADEQYF
TGTGCCAGCTCACCACTAGCGGACGAGCAGTACTTC
>TRBD1|TRBV18|once|TRBJ2-2
CASSQGQGATGELFF
TGTGCCAGCTCACAGGGACAGGGAGCCACCGGGGAGCTGTTTTTT
>.|TRBV7-2|.|TRBJ1-1
CASSLGRGGEQAFF
TGTGCCAGCAGCTTAGGGAGGGGAGGGGAGCAAGCTTTCTTT
>TRBD1|TRBV4-1|few|TRBJ1-6
CASSQGDSLRRRNSPLHF
TGCGCCAGCAGCCAGGGGGACAGCCTCCGGCGGCGCAATTCACCCCTCCACTTT
>TRBD2|TRBV7-3|.|TRBJ2-3
CASSLGLDTDTQYF
TGTGCCAGCAGCTTAGGACTAGACACAGATACGCAGTATTTT
>.|TRBV5-1|.|TRBJ2-3
CASSAGLGTDTQYF
TGCGCCAGCAGCGCCGGACTTGGGACAGATACGCAGTATTTT
>.|TRBV12-3/TRBV12-4|.|TRBJ1-1
CASSLASTEAFF
TGTGCCAGCAGTTTAGCCTCCACTGAAGCTTTCTTT
>TRBD2|TRBV9|.|TRBJ2-3
CASSVGLAGNTDTQYF
TGTGCCAGCAGCGTAGGACTAGCGGGGAACACAGATACGCAGTATTTT
>.|TRBV2|.|TRBJ1-5
CASSERRMDQPQHF
TGTGCCAGCAGTGAACGGCGGATGGATCAGCCCCAGCATTTT
>.|TRBV12-3/TRBV12-4|.|TRBJ1-6
CASSRQGNSPLHF
TGTGCCAGCAGTCGTCAGGGCAATTCACCCCTCCACTTT
>.|TRBV5-1|.|TRBJ2-5
CASSLELSLGDQYF
TGCGCCAGCAGCTTGGAACTCTCCCTCGGGGACCAGTACTTC
>.|TRBV30|.|TRBJ1-2
CAWSVPILGRASNYGYTF
TGTGCCTGGAGTGTACCGATTTTGGGCAGGGCCTCTAACTATGGCTACACCTTC
>TRBD2|TRBV5-1|few|TRBJ2-1
CASSLSGGPHNEQFF
TGCGCCAGCAGCTTGAGCGGGGGGCCTCACAATGAGCAGTTCTTC
>TRBD2|TRBV15|.|TRBJ2-1
CATSRDGTTTNNEQFF
TGTGCCACCAGCAGAGATGGGACTACAACGAACAATGAGCAGTTCTTC
>TRBD1|TRBV28|.|TRBJ2-2
CASSFGWDSPNTGELFF
TGTGCCAGCAGTTTTGGTTGGGACAGCCCGAACACCGGGGAGCTGTTTTTT
>.|TRBV28|.|TRBJ1-5
CASLGSPYNQPQHF
TGTGCCAGCCTCGGGTCACCTTACAATCAGCCCCAGCATTTT